This TCR beta chain was recorded in a study of T-cell reconstitution after alpha-beta-depleted transplantation in children. Points on this clonotype: What it binds is unknown. With a much larger clone just one base away, this may be a read error.

The study, taken as a whole, reports: Most T-cell counts and diversity one year after the transplant came from T cells that were newly produced.

Molecular barcoding with unique molecular identifiers was used for the TCRbeta library. Via MiXCR, TCRdb re-called the PCR reads, giving one row per CDR3 protein. Counted here are about 300,000 distinct CDR3 sequences, around 9.1% occurring once; the ten biggest clones make up 7% to 9.5%. The sample was PBMCs, taken before TCRalphabeta/CD19-depleted stem cell transplant. The source is a boy in the first two years of life with acute myeloid leukemia, due to receive a stem cell transplant.

The CDR3 nucleotides are TGCGCCAGCAGCCAGGAGACAGCTACCTACGAGCAGTACTTC. It is translated as CASSQETATYEQYF. The chain joins TRBV4-3 to TRBJ2-7; TRBD1 is a possible D gene (5 bases). The CDR3 runs 14 residues. Trimming cost V 3 bases and J 2 bases, with 11 bases left between them. CDR1 is LGHNA and CDR2 is YSLEER in the germline V gene.